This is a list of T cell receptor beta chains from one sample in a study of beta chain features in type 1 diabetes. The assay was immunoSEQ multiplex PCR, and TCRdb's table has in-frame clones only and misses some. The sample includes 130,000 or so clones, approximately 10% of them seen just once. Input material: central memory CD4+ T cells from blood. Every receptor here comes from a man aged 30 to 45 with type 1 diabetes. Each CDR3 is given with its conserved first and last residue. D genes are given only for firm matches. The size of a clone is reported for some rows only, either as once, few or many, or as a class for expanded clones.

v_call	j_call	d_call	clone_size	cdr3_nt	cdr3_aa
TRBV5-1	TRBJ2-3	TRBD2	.	TGCGCCAGCAGCTTTCTAGCGGGGGGGCATACTAGCACAGATACGCAGTATTTT	CASSFLAGGHTSTDTQYF
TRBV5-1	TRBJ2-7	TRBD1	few	TGCGCCAGCAGCTTGGCCGCGACAGGGGCGACCTACGAGCAGTACTTC	CASSLAATGATYEQYF
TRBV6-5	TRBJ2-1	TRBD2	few	TGTGCCAGCCGGGGGACTAGCGGGGGACGCAATGAGCAGTTCTTC	CASRGTSGGRNEQFF
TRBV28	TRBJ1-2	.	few	TGTGCCAGCAGCACCTTACAAGGGGGAGTTGGCTATGGCTACACCTTC	CASSTLQGGVGYGYTF
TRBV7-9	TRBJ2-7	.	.	TGTGCCAGCGGCAAACGAACCTACGAGCAGTACTTC	CASGKRTYEQYF
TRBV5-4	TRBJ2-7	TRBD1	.	TGTGCCAGCAGCTTGGGGAGGACAGGGTCCTACGAGCAGTACTTC	CASSLGRTGSYEQYF
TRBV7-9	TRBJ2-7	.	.	TGTGCCAGCCATTTGGGCGCGTACGAGCAGTACTTC	CASHLGAYEQYF
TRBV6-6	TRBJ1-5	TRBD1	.	TGTGCCACCTGGGACAGGAGGCATCAGCCCCAGCATTTT	CATWDRRHQPQHF
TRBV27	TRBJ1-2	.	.	TGTGCCAGCAGTTTATTCCAGTCCGCCAACTATGGCTACACCTTC	CASSLFQSANYGYTF
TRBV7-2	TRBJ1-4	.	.	TGTGCCAGCAGCTTACGGGGTGGTGAAAAACTGTTTTTT	CASSLRGGEKLFF
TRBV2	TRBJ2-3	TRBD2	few	TGTGCCAGCACCCAGCGGGGGGATGATACGCAGTATTTT	CASTQRGDDTQYF
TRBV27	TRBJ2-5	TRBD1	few	TGTGCCAGCAGTTTTACAGGGGGTGCGAGGGAGACCCAGTACTTC	CASSFTGGARETQYF
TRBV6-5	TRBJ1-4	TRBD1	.	TGTGCCAGCAGTCCTACCAGGGGGGAAAATGAAAAACTGTTTTTT	CASSPTRGENEKLFF
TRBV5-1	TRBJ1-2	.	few	TGCGCCAGCAGCTGGAACGCGGTTTCCGATGGCTACACCTTC	CASSWNAVSDGYTF
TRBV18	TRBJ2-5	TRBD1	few	TGTGCCAGCTCGCTTAGGGGGCTGCAGGAGACCCAGTACTTC	CASSLRGLQETQYF
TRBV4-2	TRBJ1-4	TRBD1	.	TGTGCCAGCAGCCTGGGGACAGGGGGGGAAAAACTGTTTTTT	CASSLGTGGEKLFF
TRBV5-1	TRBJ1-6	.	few	TGCGCCAGCAGCTTGGGACAGGTTCATTCACCCCTCCACTTT	CASSLGQVHSPLHF
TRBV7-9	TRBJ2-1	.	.	TGTGCCAGCAGCCTTCAGGATGAGCAGTTCTTC	CASSLQDEQFF
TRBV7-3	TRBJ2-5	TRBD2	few	TGTGCCAGCAGCAGGACTAGCGGGGCCCAAGAGACCCAGTACTTC	CASSRTSGAQETQYF
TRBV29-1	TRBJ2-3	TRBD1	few	TGCAGCGTTGCGGGGTGGACAGGGGGTCGGGATACGCAGTATTTT	CSVAGWTGGRDTQYF
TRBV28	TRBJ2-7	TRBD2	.	TGTGCCAGCAGTTCACCTAGCGGGGGGTCTGTCGAGCAGTACTTC	CASSSPSGGSVEQYF
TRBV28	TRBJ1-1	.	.	TGTGCCAGCAGGAAGGGCGGACAGCCGACTGAAGCTTTCTTT	CASRKGGQPTEAFF
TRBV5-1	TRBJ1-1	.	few	TGCGCCAGCAGCTTGCAACAATCGAACACTGAAGCTTTCTTT	CASSLQQSNTEAFF
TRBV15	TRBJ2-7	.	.	TGTGCCACCAGCAGGGGTGAGGCGGCCGAGCAGTACTTC	CATSRGEAAEQYF
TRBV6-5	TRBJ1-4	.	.	TGTGCCAGCAGTTACTCGGGGGGGAGGAGGGAAAAACTGTTTTTT	CASSYSGGRREKLFF
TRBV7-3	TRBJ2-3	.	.	TGTGCCAGCAGCTTAAGACCAAGGGGGAGCACAGATACGCAGTATTTT	CASSLRPRGSTDTQYF
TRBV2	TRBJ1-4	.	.	TGTGCCAGCAGTGACAGGGAGGGGTGGATTTATGAAAAACTGTTTTTT	CASSDREGWIYEKLFF
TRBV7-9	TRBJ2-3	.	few	TGTGCCAGCATAGAACGGGGCACAGATACGCAGTATTTT	CASIERGTDTQYF
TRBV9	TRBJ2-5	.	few	TGTGCCAGCAGCGTAGATATCCAAGAGACCCAGTACTTC	CASSVDIQETQYF
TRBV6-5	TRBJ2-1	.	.	TGTGCCAGCAGACGCAACCAGGGCAATGAGCAGTTCTTC	CASRRNQGNEQFF
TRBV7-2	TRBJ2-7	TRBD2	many	TGTGCCAGCAGCCGGAGCGGGAGCTCCTACGAGCAGTACTTC	CASSRSGSSYEQYF
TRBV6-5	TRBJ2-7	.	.	TGTGCCAGCAGTTACCCAACAGGAGAGACCTACGAGCAGTACTTC	CASSYPTGETYEQYF
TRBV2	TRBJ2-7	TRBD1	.	TGTGCCAGCAGTGAATGGCGACAGGGCGGCGAGCAGTACTTC	CASSEWRQGGEQYF
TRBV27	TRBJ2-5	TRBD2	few	TGTGCCAGCAGTCCAGCCTCGGGGGGTCGGGAGACCCAGTACTTC	CASSPASGGRETQYF
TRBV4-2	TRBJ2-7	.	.	TGTGCCAGCAGCCAAGCGGACAAAGGCGTCTACGAGCAGTACTTC	CASSQADKGVYEQYF
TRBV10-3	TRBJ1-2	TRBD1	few	TGTGCCATCAGTTCGACAGGGGAGAACTATGGCTACACCTTC	CAISSTGENYGYTF
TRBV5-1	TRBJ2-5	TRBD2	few	TGCGCCAGCAGTCAAGCGGGGCATTTCCAAGAGACCCAGTACTTC	CASSQAGHFQETQYF
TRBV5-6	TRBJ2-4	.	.	TGTGCCAGCAGCTTGCCCAGCGTCAAAAACATTCAGTACTTC	CASSLPSVKNIQYF
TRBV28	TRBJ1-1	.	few	TGTGCCAGCAGTCCCCCCGGCGGAGGTGTGGTGTACACTGAAGCTTTCTTT	CASSPPGGGVVYTEAFF
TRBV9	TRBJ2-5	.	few	TGTGCCAGCAGCGTAGGTCTAGCTGGGGAGACCCAGTACTTC	CASSVGLAGETQYF
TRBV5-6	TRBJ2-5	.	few	TGTGCCAGCAGCTTGGCGGGCATGGGCGGGGCCCAGTACTTC	CASSLAGMGGAQYF
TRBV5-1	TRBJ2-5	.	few	TGCGCCAGCAGCTTGGACAGGGTGGCCCAAGAGACCCAGTACTTC	CASSLDRVAQETQYF
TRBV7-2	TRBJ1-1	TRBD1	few	TGTGCCAGCAGCCGGACAGGAAACACTGAAGCTTTCTTT	CASSRTGNTEAFF
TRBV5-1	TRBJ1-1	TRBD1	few	TGCGCCAGCAGCTACGGACAGGGGATTATGAACACTGAAGCTTTCTTT	CASSYGQGIMNTEAFF
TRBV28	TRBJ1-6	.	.	TGTGCCAGCAGTCCGGGGGGGGAGGGGAATTCACCCCTCCACTTT	CASSPGGEGNSPLHF
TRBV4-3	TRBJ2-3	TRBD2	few	TGCGCCAGCAGCCTTCAAAAGCCGGTACCGGGACTAGCGGGGGGGCCGCAAGATACGCAGTATTTT	CASSLQKPVPGLAGGPQDTQYF
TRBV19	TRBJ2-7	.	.	TGTGCCAGTAGTTCCGTGACAGGACTCGAGCAGTACTTC	CASSSVTGLEQYF
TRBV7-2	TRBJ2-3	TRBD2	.	TGTGCCAGCAGCTTCGCCGCTAGCGGGGTTAGCACAGATACGCAGTATTTT	CASSFAASGVSTDTQYF
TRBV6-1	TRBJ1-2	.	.	TGTGCCAGCGGCAGACAGGAGATCTATGGCTACACCTTC	CASGRQEIYGYTF
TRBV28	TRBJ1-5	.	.	TGTGCCAGCAGTTTATTGGCCAGGGGACAGCCCCAGCATTTT	CASSLLARGQPQHF
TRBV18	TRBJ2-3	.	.	TGTGCCAGCTCACCCCCACTAGTCGCCGATACGCAGTATTTT	CASSPPLVADTQYF
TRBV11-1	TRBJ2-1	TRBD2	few	TGTGCCAGCGGTGGCGGGGGTGTGCAGTTCTTC	CASGGGGVQFF